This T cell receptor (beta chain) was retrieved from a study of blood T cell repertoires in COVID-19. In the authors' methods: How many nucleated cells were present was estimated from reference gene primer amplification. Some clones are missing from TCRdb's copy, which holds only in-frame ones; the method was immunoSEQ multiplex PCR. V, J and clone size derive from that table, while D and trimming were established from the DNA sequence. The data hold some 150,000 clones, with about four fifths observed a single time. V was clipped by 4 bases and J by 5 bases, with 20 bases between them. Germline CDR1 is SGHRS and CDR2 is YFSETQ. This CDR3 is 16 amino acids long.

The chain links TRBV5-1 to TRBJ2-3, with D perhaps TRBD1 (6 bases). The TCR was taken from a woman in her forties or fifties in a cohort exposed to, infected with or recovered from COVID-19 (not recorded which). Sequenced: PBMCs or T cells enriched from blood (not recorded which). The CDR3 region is CASSTESTGEGDTQYF. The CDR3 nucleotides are TGCGCCAGCAGCACCGAATCGACAGGCGAAGGAGATACGCAGTATTTT.